Each of the 20 T cell receptor beta chains below was sequenced from the same sample in a study of early T cells in non-severe SARS-CoV-2 infection. In TCRdb, the 5' RACE reads were re-called with MiXCR into one record per CDR3 protein. The data hold tens of thousands of distinct CDR3 sequences, with 10% to 15% observed a single time. The material sequenced was whole blood. The receptors were sampled from an adult who was a healthcare worker with PCR-confirmed SARS-CoV-2 infection or an uninfected control (not recorded which).

This clonotype was observed many times. This chain links TRBV10-2 with TRBJ2-2; 10 bases are a match to TRBD2. Germline V CDR1 and CDR2: WSHSY, SAAADI. The V gene end was trimmed by 6 bases and the J gene end by 6 bases; junction bases not matched to a gene: 10. The CDR3 totals 16 residues. The CDR3 is CASRNLAGAVAGELFF. The DNA for the CDR3 is TGCGCCAGCAGGAATCTAGCGGGAGCGGTCGCCGGGGAGCTGTTTTTT.

In its sample, this clonotype was seen many times. This chain links TRBV18 with TRBJ2-5; D uncertain. This CDR3 region has 13 residues. Trimming removed 3 bases at V and 3 bases at J, with 8 bases between. Germline CDR1 and CDR2: KGHSH and LQKENI. CDR3 region: CASSPELEETQYF. In nucleotides, the CDR3 is TGTGCCAGCTCACCGGAGTTGGAAGAGACCCAGTACTTC.

This clonotype was seen a few times. The chain recombines TRBV11-2 with TRBJ2-1; 7 bases fit TRBD2. From germline, CDR1 is SGHAT and CDR2 FQNNGV. The CDR3 runs 16 residues. The trim removed 5 bases at V and 6 bases at J, leaving 13 bases unmatched. CDR3 bases: TGTGCCAGCAGCCCAATGGGACTACCTCCCTTCAATGAGCAGTTCTTC. Protein: CASSPMGLPPFNEQFF.

This clonotype occurred many times. The chain links TRBV6-1 to TRBJ2-1, with a weak D call TRBD1 (6 bases). V was trimmed by 6 bases and J by 9 bases, leaving 15 bases between them. Germline V gene lookup returns CDR1 MNHNS and CDR2 SASEGT. CDR3 size: 13 residues. The CDR3: CASRPQGFGEQFF. For the CDR3, the DNA is TGTGCCAGCAGGCCTCAGGGGTTCGGTGAGCAGTTCTTC.

This chain links TRBV28 with TRBJ2-1; D not resolved. Between the trimmed V and J ends, which lost 5 bases and 10 bases, there was a span of 9 bases. Germline V lookup: CDR1 MDHEN, CDR2 SYDVKM. The CDR3 length is 11 residues. This CDR3 reads CASSPKTEQFF. CDR3 nucleotides: TGTGCCAGCAGTCCGAAGACGGAGCAGTTCTTC.

This clonotype was counted many times. The rearrangement joins TRBV6-2 or TRBV6-3 to TRBJ2-5, with 10 bases lining up with TRBD2. There are 15 residues in the CDR3. The V and J ends lost 5 bases and 5 bases, in that order; junction bases with no gene match: 8. CDR1 and CDR2 (germline): MNHEY, SVGEGT. The CDR3 DNA sequence: TGTGCCAGCAGTATCATAGGACTAGCGGAGGAGACCCAGTACTTC. It codes for CASSIIGLAEETQYF.

In its sample, this clonotype was seen many times. The genes are TRBV10-3 and TRBJ2-7; 11 bases are a match to TRBD1. The CDR3 consists of 15 residues. Per the germline V gene, CDR1 is ENHRY and CDR2 is SYGVKD. Losses at the gene ends were 2 bases for V and 4 bases for J; bases not matched to a gene: 4. As DNA, the CDR3 is TGTGCCATCAGTGAGCCCGGGACAGGGGGTTACGAGCAGTACTTC. This sequence encodes CAISEPGTGGYEQYF.

This clonotype has ten or more counts. This sequence joins TRBV19 and TRBJ1-5; D is perhaps TRBD1 (5 bases). V lost 6 bases to trimming and J lost 6 bases, with 12 bases between them. CDR3 length equals 13 residues. Germline CDR1 LNHDA, CDR2 SQIVND (reference sequence). The CDR3 loop is CASSVRGTQPQHF. The CDR3 DNA reads TGTGCCAGTAGCGTTAGGGGTACTCAGCCCCAGCATTTT.

This clonotype was counted only a few times. The J gene is TRBJ2-5, the V gene TRBV25-1, with TRBD2 matching over 7 bases. V shed 8 bases, J shed 2 bases, and the junction held 2 bases outside the gene matches. Per the germline V gene, CDR1 is MGHDK and CDR2 is SYGVNS. This CDR3 has 12 residues. Here the CDR3 DNA reads TGTGCCAGCGCGGGAGATCAAGAGACCCAGTACTTC. It translates to CASAGDQETQYF.

Many counts were recorded for this clonotype. The chain recombines TRBV20-1 with TRBJ2-3; 10 bases fit TRBD2. The V gene end was trimmed by 0 bases and the J gene end by 4 bases; junction bases not matched to a gene: 4. Germline assignment: CDR1 DFQATT and CDR2 SNEGSKA (reference sequence). The CDR3 extends over 15 amino acids. This CDR3 reads CSARDASGSADTQYF. CDR3 bases: TGCAGTGCTAGAGATGCTAGCGGGAGTGCAGATACGCAGTATTTT.

This clonotype was seen more than once but under ten times. CDR3 nucleotide sequence: TGCAGTGCTCCCCATGGAGCGGGGGCGGCAGATACGCAGTATTTT. Amino acid sequence: CSAPHGAGAADTQYF. The gene calls are TRBV20-1 and TRBJ2-3; 8 bases fit TRBD2. With V trimmed by 5 bases and J by 4 bases, 11 bases remained unmatched. Germline CDR1 DFQATT, CDR2 SNEGSKA (reference sequence). There are 15 residues in the CDR3.

V usage is TRBV7-8 and J usage is TRBJ2-1, with TRBD1 identical over 11 bases. The germline gives CDR1 SGHVS, CDR2 FQNEAQ. V gave up 0 bases and J gave up 3 bases; unmatched junction bases: 4. There are 17 residues in the CDR3. The CDR3, as DNA: TGTGCCAGCAGCTTAGCTCCGGGACAGGGGGGCTACAATGAGCAGTTCTTC. Amino acid sequence: CASSLAPGQGGYNEQFF.

This clonotype was seen only a few times. This sequence joins TRBV5-1 and TRBJ1-1; D is unclear. Germline values: CDR1 SGHRS, CDR2 YFSETQ. V lost 3 bases to trimming and J lost 1 base, with 7 bases between them. The CDR3 is made up of 13 amino acids. This CDR3 is CASSSAANTEAFF. The CDR3 DNA is TGCGCCAGCAGCTCGGCCGCGAACACTGAAGCTTTCTTT.

This clonotype has just a few counts. V gene TRBV11-2 combines with J gene TRBJ1-1; D gene unclear. The CDR3 is made up of 13 amino acids. V lost 3 bases, J lost 1 base, and 6 bases lay in between. In germline, CDR1 is SGHAT, CDR2 FQNNGV. DNA of the CDR3: TGTGCCAGCAGCTTTACTCAGAACACTGAAGCTTTCTTT. As protein: CASSFTQNTEAFF.

There are a few counts of this clonotype. The gene calls are TRBV7-2 and TRBJ2-4; D is uncertain. The CDR3 totals 13 residues. V shed 5 bases and J shed 2 bases, with 7 bases lying between them. CDR1 SGHTA and CDR2 FQGNSA come from the germline V gene. CDR3 nucleotides: TGTGCCAGCAGCCGAGAATCCAAAAACATTCAGTACTTC. It is translated as CASSRESKNIQYF.

This clonotype was counted only a few times. The chain carries TRBV29-1 and TRBJ2-1, with 9 bases aligning to TRBD2. The V gene end was trimmed by 5 bases and the J gene end by 5 bases; junction bases not matched to a gene: 7. The germline CDR1 and CDR2 sequences are SQVTM and ANQGSEA. This CDR3 is built from 14 residues. The CDR3 coding sequence is TGCAGCGTTCCGCGGGAGGGTCCTAACAATGAGCAGTTCTTC. This translates into CSVPREGPNNEQFF.

This clonotype was counted only a few times. The chain uses TRBV19 and TRBJ1-2; no clear D gene. Trimming took 5 bases from V and 7 from J, leaving 20 bases between them. CDR1 is LNHDA and CDR2 is SQIVND in the germline V gene (reference sequence). CDR3 length: 15 amino acids. In nucleotides, the CDR3 is TGTGCCAGTAGTTCCCACTCAGCCGCACTTCTTGGCTACACCTTC. Translated: CASSSHSAALLGYTF.

Here the CDR3 DNA reads TGCAGCGGAAATCAGGGTTTCCATGAGCAGTTCTTC. Translated, it gives CSGNQGFHEQFF. This chain connects TRBV29-1 to TRBJ2-1, with D maybe TRBD1 (5 bases). Germline V gene data show CDR1 as SQVTM and CDR2 as ANQGSEA. This CDR3 is built from 12 residues. V lost 7 bases, J lost 8 bases, and 15 bases lay in between.

This clonotype has just a few counts. This chain links TRBV18 with TRBJ2-5; 9 positions match TRBD2. Germline CDR1 and CDR2: KGHSH and LQKENI. J was trimmed by 5 bases and V by 2 bases; bases with no gene match: 9. This CDR3 region has 16 residues. This CDR3 is CASSPAAGLAMETQYF. The CDR3 DNA sequence: TGTGCCAGCTCACCAGCCGCGGGACTAGCAATGGAGACCCAGTACTTC. Full variable domain (outside the CDR3, taken from reference TRBV18 and TRBJ2-5): NAGVMQNPRHLVRRRGQEARLRCSPMKGHSHVYWYRQLPEEGLKFMVYLQKENIIDESGMPKERFSAEFPKEGPSILRIQQVVRGDSAAYFCASSPAAGLAMETQYFGPGTRLLVL.

This chain joins TRBV12-3 or TRBV12-4 and TRBJ1-5; 9 bases map to TRBD1. The CDR3 covers 15 residues. The junction had 8 bases not matched to a gene; V was cut back by 5 bases and J by 6 bases. The CDR3 protein is CASSKKTGGRQPQHF. Written as DNA, the CDR3 is TGTGCCAGCAGTAAAAAGACAGGGGGGCGTCAGCCCCAGCATTTT.